Here is one TCR beta chain with its context. This CDR3 contains 15 residues. Losses at the gene ends were 2 bases for V and 6 bases for J; bases not matched to a gene: 5. Germline-derived CDR1 and CDR2 are MDHEN and SYDVKM. The data were taken from a study of graft-versus-host responses after intestinal transplantation. Some clones are missing from TCRdb's copy, which holds only in-frame ones; the method was immunoSEQ multiplex PCR. The profile shows just over 15,000 clones, around 87% of them singletons. The chain carries TRBV28 and TRBJ2-1; TRBD1 agrees at 9 bases. Specimen: bone marrow, collected approximately 120 days after intestinal transplantation. This sequence originates from a human patient who received an intestinal transplant, so some T cells may come from the graft donor. This chain's CDR3 is CASSLGDRARNEQFF. The CDR3 coding sequence is TGTGCCAGCAGTTTAGGGGACAGGGCACGCAATGAGCAGTTCTTC.